This entry concerns a single TCR beta chain. Its cognate antigen is unknown. The study sampled blood at baseline, cycle 4 day 1, and cycle 7 day 1. The data originate from a study of OX40 agonist ivuxolimab in advanced cancers. The overall study: Dose-escalation subjects each had hepatocellular carcinoma, melanoma, renal cell or head and neck cancer. People who had prior anti-PD-1, anti-PD-L1 or anti-CTLA-4 therapy could take part, and approximately 44% had some.

The CDR3 sequence is 13 residues long. The germline V gene encodes CDR1 SQVTM and CDR2 ANQGSEA. V gave up 4 bases and J gave up 8 bases, with 15 bases separating them. Study-wide findings and caveats: Antigen specificity was not determined for the expanded peripheral T cells.

Sequencing was performed with immunoSEQ multiplex PCR; in TCRdb, only in-frame clones are kept and a portion is missing. The sample has fewer than 100,000 clones, roughly 91% seen once. The chain is built from TRBV29-1 and TRBJ2-1, with unresolved D. The sequence derives from an adult with an advanced solid tumor such as melanoma, head and neck, liver or kidney cancer. The sequencing here drew on CD4+ or CD8+ T cells sorted from blood, taken in a trial of the OX40 agonist ivuxolimab. The CDR3 is CSVVPEVGDEQFF. In nucleotides, the CDR3 is TGCAGCGTTGTTCCTGAGGTTGGGGATGAGCAGTTCTTC.